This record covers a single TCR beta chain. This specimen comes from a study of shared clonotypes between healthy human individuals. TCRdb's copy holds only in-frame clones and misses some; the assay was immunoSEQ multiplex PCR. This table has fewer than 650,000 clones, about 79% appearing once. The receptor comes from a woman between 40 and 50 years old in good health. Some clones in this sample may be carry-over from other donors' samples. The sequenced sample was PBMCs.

The CDR3 DNA follows: TGCAGCGCACTGGGCCAGGGCAACACCGGGGAGCTGTTTTTT. It encodes CSALGQGNTGELFF. The V gene is TRBV29-1, the J gene TRBJ2-2, with D perhaps TRBD1 (5 bases). This CDR3 region has 14 residues. Germline CDR1 reads SQVTM; CDR2 reads ANQGSEA. V lost 7 bases to trimming and J lost 2 bases, with 14 bases between them.